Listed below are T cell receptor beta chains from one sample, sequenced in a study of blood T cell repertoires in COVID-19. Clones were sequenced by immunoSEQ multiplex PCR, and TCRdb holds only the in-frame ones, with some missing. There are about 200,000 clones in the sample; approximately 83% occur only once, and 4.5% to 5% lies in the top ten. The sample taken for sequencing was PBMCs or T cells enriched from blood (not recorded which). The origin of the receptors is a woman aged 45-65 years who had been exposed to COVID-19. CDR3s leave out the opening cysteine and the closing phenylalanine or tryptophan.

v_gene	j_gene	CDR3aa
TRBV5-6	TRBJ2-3	ASSLAGRNSDTQY
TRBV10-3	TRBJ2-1	AIGRQARTYNEQF
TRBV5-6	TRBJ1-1	ASSLPGRTEAF
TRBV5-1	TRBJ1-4	ASSLDGGRPNEKLF
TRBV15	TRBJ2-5	ATSLPDRTEETQY
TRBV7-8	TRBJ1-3	ASSPDRENTIY
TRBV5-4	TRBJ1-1	ASSAQRAEAF
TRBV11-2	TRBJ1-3	ASSPWTHSGNTIY
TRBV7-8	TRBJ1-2	ASSLTPGGGPANYGYT
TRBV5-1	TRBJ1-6	ASSPAGFYNSPLH
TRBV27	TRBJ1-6	ASTTQGSRAPLH
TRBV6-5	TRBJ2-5	ASRGSGGKETQY
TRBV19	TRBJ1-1	ASSIRLNTEAF
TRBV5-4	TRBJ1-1	ASSSGQEAF
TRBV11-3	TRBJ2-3	ASSLRAGDTDTQY
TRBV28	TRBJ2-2	ASSPGGTGELF
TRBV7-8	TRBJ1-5	ASSFGRASNQPQH
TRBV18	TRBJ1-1	ASSPFVRGTEAF
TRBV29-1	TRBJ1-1	SVHGGTGVDTEAF
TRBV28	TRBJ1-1	ASSLRENTEAF
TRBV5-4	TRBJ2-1	ASTSGGTYNEQF
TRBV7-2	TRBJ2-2	ASSLVTLAGVTGELF
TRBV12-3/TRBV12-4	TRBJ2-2	ASRTGMSKELF
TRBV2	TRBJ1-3	ASRTGGTRGGNTIY
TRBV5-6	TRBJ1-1	ASSFSDRGWTEAF
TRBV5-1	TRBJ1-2	ASSLEAYGYT
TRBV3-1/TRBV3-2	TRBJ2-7	ASSQGFSLSYEQY
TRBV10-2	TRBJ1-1	ASRGAGLNTEAF
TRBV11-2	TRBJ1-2	ASSLGQGMGGYT
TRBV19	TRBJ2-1	ASSIAGLAGGDEQF
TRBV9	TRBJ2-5	ASSPTRGETQY
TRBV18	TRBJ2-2	ASSEITGELF
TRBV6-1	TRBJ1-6	ASSDQTGEVYNSPLH
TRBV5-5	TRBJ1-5	ASSLEARAHQPQH
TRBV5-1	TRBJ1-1	ASSFRELAANTEAF
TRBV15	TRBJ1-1	AIRRGGVNTEAF
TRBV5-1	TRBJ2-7	ASKIPGPYEQY